Included here is one T cell receptor (beta chain) sequence, with context. This CDR3 contains 11 residues. V was trimmed by 8 bases and J by 6 bases, leaving 12 bases between them. CDR1 is SQVTM, CDR2 ANQGSEA, per germline. These data originate in a study of blood T cell repertoires in COVID-19. Study details: T cells, B-cell-depleted T cells, or PBMCs supplied cDNA or gDNA.

Here immunoSEQ multiplex PCR was the method, and the copy in TCRdb shows in-frame clones only, minus some. The sample holds 200,000 to 250,000 clones, 85% to 90% seen once. Sequenced input: PBMCs or T cells enriched from blood (not recorded which). The origin of this receptor is a woman aged 30 to 39 who had recovered from COVID-19. The chain joins TRBV29-1 to TRBJ2-3; D possibly corresponds to TRBD2 (5 bases). The CDR3 reads CSMDWSDTQYF. CDR3 sequence (DNA): TGCAGCATGGACTGGAGCGATACGCAGTATTTT.